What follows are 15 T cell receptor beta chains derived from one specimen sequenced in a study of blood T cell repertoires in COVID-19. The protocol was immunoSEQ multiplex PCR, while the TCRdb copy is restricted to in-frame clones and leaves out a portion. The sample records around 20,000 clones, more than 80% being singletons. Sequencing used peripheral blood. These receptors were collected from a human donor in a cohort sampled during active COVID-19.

CDR3 in amino acids: CASSIVSDQPQHF. The CDR3 DNA reads TGTGCCAGTAGTATCGTCAGCGATCAGCCCCAGCATTTT. The V and J genes are TRBV19 and TRBJ1-5; no clear D gene. Trimming stripped 3 bases from V and 5 bases from J, with 8 bases between. The germline CDR1 and CDR2 sequences are LNHDA and SQIVND (reference sequence). The CDR3 is made up of 13 amino acids.

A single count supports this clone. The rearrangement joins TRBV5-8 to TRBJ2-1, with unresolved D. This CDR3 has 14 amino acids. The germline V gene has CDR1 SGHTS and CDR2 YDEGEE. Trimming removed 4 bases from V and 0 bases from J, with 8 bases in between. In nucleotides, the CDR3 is TGTGCCAGCAGCCCCCGGAGCTCCTACAATGAGCAGTTCTTC. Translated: CASSPRSSYNEQFF.

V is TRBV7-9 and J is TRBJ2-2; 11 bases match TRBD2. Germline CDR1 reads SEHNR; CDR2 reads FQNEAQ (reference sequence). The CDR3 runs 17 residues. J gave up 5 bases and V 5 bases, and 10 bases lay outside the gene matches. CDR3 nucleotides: TGTGCCAGCAGCCCAAGAGGACTAGCGGGTCGGACCGGGGAGCTGTTTTTT. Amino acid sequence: CASSPRGLAGRTGELFF.

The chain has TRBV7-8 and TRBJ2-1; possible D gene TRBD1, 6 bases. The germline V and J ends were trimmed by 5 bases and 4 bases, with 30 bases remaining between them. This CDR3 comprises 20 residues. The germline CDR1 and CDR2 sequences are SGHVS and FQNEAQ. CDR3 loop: CASSPTRQGPSYLIYNEQFF. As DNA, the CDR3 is TGTGCCAGCAGCCCCACCAGGCAGGGGCCCTCTTATCTGATTTACAATGAGCAGTTCTTC. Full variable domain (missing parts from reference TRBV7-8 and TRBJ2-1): GAGVSQSPRYKVAKRGQDVALRCDPISGHVSLFWYQQALGQGPEFLTYFQNEAQLDKSGLPSDRFFAERPEGSVSTLKIQRTQQEDSAVYLCASSPTRQGPSYLIYNEQFFGPGTRLTVL.

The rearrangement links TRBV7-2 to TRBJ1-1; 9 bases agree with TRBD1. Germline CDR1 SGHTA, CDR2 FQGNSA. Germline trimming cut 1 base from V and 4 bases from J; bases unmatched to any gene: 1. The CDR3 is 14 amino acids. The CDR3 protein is CASSLGQGVTEAFF. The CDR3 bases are TGTGCCAGCAGCTTAGGACAGGGGGTCACTGAAGCTTTCTTT.

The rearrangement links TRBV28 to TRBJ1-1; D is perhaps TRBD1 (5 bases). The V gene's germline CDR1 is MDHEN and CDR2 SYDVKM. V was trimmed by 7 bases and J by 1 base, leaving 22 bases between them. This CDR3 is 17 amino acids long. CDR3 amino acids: CASTPLGHSGGNTEAFF. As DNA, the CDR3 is TGTGCCAGCACCCCACTCGGACATTCCGGGGGGAACACTGAAGCTTTCTTT. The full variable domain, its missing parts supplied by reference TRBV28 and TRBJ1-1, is DVKVTQSSRYLVKRTGEKVFLECVQDMDHENMFWYRQDPGLGLRLIYFSYDVKMKEKGDIPEGYSVSREKKERFSLILESASTNQTSMYLCASTPLGHSGGNTEAFFGQGTRLTVV.

This chain's CDR3 is CASSYRGTGESTEAFF. CDR3 bases: TGTGCCAGCAGTTACCGCGGGACAGGGGAGAGCACTGAAGCTTTCTTT. The rearrangement links TRBV6-6 to TRBJ1-1; 10 positions match TRBD1. V was pared by 2 bases and J by 4 bases, with 7 bases of the junction left unmatched. This CDR3 comprises 16 residues. The germline V gene encodes CDR1 MNHNY and CDR2 SVGAGI (reference sequence).

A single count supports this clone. The CDR3 sequence: CATSDLVGNTQYF. CDR3 in DNA: TGTGCCACCAGTGATTTGGTGGGCAATACGCAGTATTTT. This chain uses TRBV24-1 with TRBJ2-3; D gene unclear. V was shortened by 0 bases and J by 7 bases, with 7 bases between the two germline ends. Germline-derived CDR1 and CDR2 are KGHDR and SFDVKD. CDR3 length equals 13 residues.

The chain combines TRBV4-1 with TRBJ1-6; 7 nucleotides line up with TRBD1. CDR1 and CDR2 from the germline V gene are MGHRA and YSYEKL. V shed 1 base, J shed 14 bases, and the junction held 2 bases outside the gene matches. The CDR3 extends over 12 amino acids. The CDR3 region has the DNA TGCGCCAGCAGCCAAGCCCAGGGGGCCCTCCACTTT. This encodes CASSQAQGALHF.

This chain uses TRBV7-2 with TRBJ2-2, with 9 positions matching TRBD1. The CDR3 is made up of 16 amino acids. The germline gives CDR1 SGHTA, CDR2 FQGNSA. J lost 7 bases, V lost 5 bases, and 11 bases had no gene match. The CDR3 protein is CASSHRTGQGGGELFF. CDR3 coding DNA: TGTGCCAGCAGCCACCGGACGGGACAGGGCGGCGGGGAGCTGTTTTTT.

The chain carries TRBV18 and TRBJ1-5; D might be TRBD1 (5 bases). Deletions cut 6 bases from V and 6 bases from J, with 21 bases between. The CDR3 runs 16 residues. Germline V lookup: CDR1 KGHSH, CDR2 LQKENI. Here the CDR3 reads CASSLKEGRGFQPQHF. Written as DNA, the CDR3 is TGTGCCAGCTCCCTAAAGGAGGGACGGGGTTTTCAGCCCCAGCATTTT.

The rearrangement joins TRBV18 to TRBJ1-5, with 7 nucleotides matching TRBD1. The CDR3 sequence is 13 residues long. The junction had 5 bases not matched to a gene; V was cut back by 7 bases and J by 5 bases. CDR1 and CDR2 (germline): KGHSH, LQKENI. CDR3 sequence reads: CASCTGVDQPQHF. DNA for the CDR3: TGTGCCAGCTGTACAGGGGTGGATCAGCCCCAGCATTTT.

The CDR3 loop is CASSYIAGNYEQYF. DNA for the CDR3: TGTGCCAGCAGCTATATAGCGGGGAACTACGAGCAGTACTTC. The chain links TRBV7-6 to TRBJ2-7; 8 bases agree with TRBD2. Unmatched junction bases numbered 5, after V lost 4 bases and J lost 3 bases. This CDR3 region has 14 residues. Germline CDR1 SGHVS, CDR2 FNYEAQ.

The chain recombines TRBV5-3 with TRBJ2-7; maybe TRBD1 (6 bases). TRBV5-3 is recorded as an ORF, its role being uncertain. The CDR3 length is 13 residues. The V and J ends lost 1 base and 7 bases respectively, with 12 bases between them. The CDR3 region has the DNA TGTGCCAGAAGCTTGACAGGGAAAGAGGAGCAGTACGTC. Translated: CARSLTGKEEQYV.

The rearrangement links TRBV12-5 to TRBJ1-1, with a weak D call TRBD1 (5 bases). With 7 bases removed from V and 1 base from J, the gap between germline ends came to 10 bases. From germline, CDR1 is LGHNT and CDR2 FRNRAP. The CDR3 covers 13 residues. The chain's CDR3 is CASALGGNTEAFF. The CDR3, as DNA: TGTGCTAGTGCCCTGGGGGGGAACACTGAAGCTTTCTTT.